This T cell receptor beta chain originates from a study of blood T cell repertoires in COVID-19. Turning to the study itself: Samples of COVID-19 (acute and convalescent) were obtained from the United States, Italy and Spain. From T cells, B-cell-depleted T cells, or PBMCs came the material, which was cDNA or gDNA.

This CDR3 spans 14 amino acids. Germline values: CDR1 MDHEN, CDR2 SYDVKM. With 4 bases removed from V and 4 bases from J, the gap between germline ends came to 11 bases. Original processing methods: Reference gene primer amplification gave estimated nucleated cell counts. Assay: immunoSEQ multiplex PCR; the TCRdb copy retains only in-frame clones and omits some. The V and J calls and clone size come from that table; D and trimming were worked out from the DNA. The repertoire has 250,000 or so clones, more than 80% of them found once; the top ten carry about 3%. Sequencing was performed on peripheral blood. The rearrangement joins TRBV28 to TRBJ1-3; possibly TRBD1 for D (5 bases). The receptor was derived from a woman in her 30s with active or convalescent COVID-19. The chain's CDR3 is CASSSRVRGNTIYF. In nucleotides, the CDR3 is TGTGCCAGCAGTTCCAGGGTTAGGGGAAACACCATATATTTT. Full variable domain (remainder filled in from reference TRBV28 and TRBJ1-3): DVKVTQSSRYLVKRTGEKVFLECVQDMDHENMFWYRQDPGLGLRLIYFSYDVKMKEKGDIPEGYSVSREKKERFSLILESASTNQTSMYLCASSSRVRGNTIYFGEGSWLTVV.